This passage covers 10 T cell receptor beta chains from one sample sequenced in a study of cytomegalovirus exposure and HLA in healthy donors. The PCR was carried out with 60 Vbeta primers and 13 Jbeta primers. The method was immunoSEQ multiplex PCR; TCRdb's version includes in-frame clones alone and lacks a portion of them. The data show approximately 160,000 clones, roughly 80% seen once. Sequenced: PBMCs. The receptors come from a man aged 45 to 65 in good health and CMV-seropositive.

The rearrangement joins TRBV28 to TRBJ1-4; maybe TRBD1 (6 bases). Germline CDR1 MDHEN, CDR2 SYDVKM. Trimming took 6 bases from V and 3 from J, leaving 17 bases between them. This CDR3 has 16 amino acids. CDR3 loop: CASRSDSRVPNEKLFF. The CDR3 region has the DNA TGTGCCAGCAGGTCGGACAGCCGAGTCCCTAATGAAAAACTGTTTTTT.

The chain is built from TRBV28 and TRBJ1-2; TRBD1 matches 10 bases. The CDR3 loop spans 14 amino acids. CDR1 is MDHEN and CDR2 is SYDVKM in the germline V gene. The ends lost 7 bases at V and 2 bases at J; junction bases unmatched: 4. CDR3 in amino acids: CASTQGQGNYGYTF. The CDR3 nucleotides read TGTGCCAGCACCCAGGGACAGGGGAACTATGGCTACACCTTC.

The rearrangement links TRBV11-2 to TRBJ2-7; 13 nucleotides agree with TRBD2. V lost 0 bases, J lost 6 bases, and 5 bases stayed unmatched. The germline V gene encodes CDR1 SGHAT and CDR2 FQNNGV. This CDR3 is built from 16 residues. The DNA for the CDR3 is TGTGCCAGCAGCTTAGAGGGACTAGCGGGAAGATCCGAGCAGTACTTC. It codes for CASSLEGLAGRSEQYF.

This clone was recorded only once. The chain couples TRBV28 to TRBJ1-4, with D hard to call. Trimming removed 8 bases from V and 6 bases from J, with 7 bases in between. Germline values: CDR1 MDHEN, CDR2 SYDVKM. This CDR3 is 11 amino acids long. CDR3 in amino acids: CASEGYEKLFF. CDR3 nucleotide sequence: TGTGCCAGCGAGGGTTATGAAAAACTGTTTTTT.

The V call is TRBV18, the J call TRBJ2-7, with TRBD1 identical over 8 bases. Germline V gene lookup returns CDR1 KGHSH and CDR2 LQKENI. The CDR3 is made up of 13 amino acids. The trim removed 6 bases at V and 3 bases at J, leaving 4 bases unmatched. The CDR3 protein is CASSPGQDYEQYF. The CDR3 DNA reads TGTGCCAGCTCCCCGGGACAGGACTACGAGCAGTACTTC.

The rearrangement joins TRBV6-6 to TRBJ1-1; D not certain. The V end lost 8 bases, the J end lost 5 bases, and 12 bases lay between the germline ends. The CDR3 length is 12 residues. Germline CDR1 and CDR2: MNHNY and SVGAGI (reference sequence). The CDR3 sequence is CASWPAGTEAFF. CDR3 coding DNA: TGTGCCAGCTGGCCCGCCGGGACTGAAGCTTTCTTT.

J is TRBJ2-6 and V is TRBV4-3; 8 bases match TRBD1. CDR1 and CDR2 from the germline V gene are LGHNA and YSLEER. CDR3 length: 20 amino acids. V trimming: 2 bases; J trimming: 3 bases; junction bases outside the gene matches: 15. CDR3 DNA: TGCGCCAGCAGCCAAAGGGAGGCTGCAGGGGGCTTCTTTGGGGCCAACGTCCTGACTTTC. Its translation is CASSQREAAGGFFGANVLTF.

CDR3 region: CASSLDQGEQETQYF. The CDR3 DNA reads as TGTGCCAGCAGCTTAGATCAGGGGGAACAAGAGACCCAGTACTTC. The chain links TRBV7-6 to TRBJ2-5, with 7 bases identical to TRBD1. V shed 1 base, J shed 2 bases, and the junction held 4 bases outside the gene matches. The CDR3 loop spans 15 amino acids. Germline V gene lookup returns CDR1 SGHVS and CDR2 FNYEAQ.

The rearrangement joins TRBV6-1 to TRBJ2-7, with 7 bases fitting TRBD2. This CDR3 is 15 amino acids long. V gave up 1 base and J gave up 3 bases; unmatched junction bases: 6. Per the germline V gene, CDR1 is MNHNS and CDR2 is SASEGT. The CDR3 loop is CASSEGTSDFYEQYF. The CDR3 coding sequence is TGTGCCAGCAGTGAAGGTACTAGCGATTTCTACGAGCAGTACTTC.

The rearrangement links TRBV9 to TRBJ2-1, with D perhaps TRBD2 (6 bases). This CDR3 has 14 amino acids. Germline V gene lookup returns CDR1 SGDLS and CDR2 YYNGEE. V dropped 0 bases and J dropped 5 bases, with 9 bases sitting between them. CDR3 nucleotide sequence: TGTGCCAGCAGCGTAGTTTCGGGAGACAATGAGCAGTTCTTC. It is translated as CASSVVSGDNEQFF.